The 4 T cell receptor beta chains given below trace back to one sample, sequenced in a study of OX40 agonist ivuxolimab in advanced cancers. The method was immunoSEQ multiplex PCR; TCRdb's version includes in-frame clones alone and lacks a portion of them. The sample contains tens of thousands of clones, approximately 76% of which appear only once. The sequencing used CD4+ or CD8+ T cells sorted from blood, collected in a trial of the OX40 agonist ivuxolimab. Every receptor here comes from an adult with an advanced solid tumor such as melanoma, head and neck, liver or kidney cancer.

The V and J genes are TRBV6-1 and TRBJ1-4; a weak D match, TRBD1 (6 bases). V was trimmed by 2 bases and J by 8 bases, leaving 15 bases between them. In germline, CDR1 is MNHNS, CDR2 SASEGT. The CDR3 totals 15 residues. CDR3 bases: TGTGCCAGCAGTGAAAGGGGGGGCGTTCAGGAAAAACTGTTTTTT. Translating gives CASSERGGVQEKLFF.

The CDR3 spells CASSSDRDYGYTF. The CDR3 bases are TGTGCCAGCAGTTCGGACCGAGACTATGGCTACACCTTC. V usage is TRBV2 and J usage is TRBJ1-2; D is unresolved. V was pared by 5 bases and J by 3 bases, with 10 bases between. This CDR3 has 13 residues. Germline lookup yields CDR1 SNHLY and CDR2 FYNNEI. Using reference TRBV2 and TRBJ1-2 for the parts outside the CDR3, the full variable domain is EPEVTQTPSHQVTQMGQEVILRCVPISNHLYFYWYRQILGQKVEFLVSFYNNEISEKSEIFDDQFSVERPDGSNFTLKIRSTKLEDSAMYFCASSSDRDYGYTFGSGTRLTVV.

This rearrangement joins TRBV19 to TRBJ1-2, with a weak D call TRBD1 (5 bases). CDR1 is LNHDA, CDR2 SQIVND, per germline (reference sequence). This CDR3 spans 15 amino acids. The germline V and J ends were trimmed by 2 bases and 7 bases, with 17 bases remaining between them. CDR3 nucleotide sequence: TGTGCCAGTAGTATACCACCTCGGGGGTCGGGTGGCTACACCTTC. Encoded protein: CASSIPPRGSGGYTF.

The CDR3 protein is CASSPRPADSGANVLTF. The DNA for the CDR3 is TGCGCCAGCAGCCCCCGCCCCGCAGACTCTGGGGCCAACGTCCTGACTTTC. V gene TRBV5-1 combines with J gene TRBJ2-6; D uncertain. V dropped 4 bases and J dropped 0 bases, with 14 bases sitting between them. CDR1 SGHRS and CDR2 YFSETQ come from the germline V gene. There are 17 residues in the CDR3.